The source of this T cell receptor beta chain is a study of human T cells and chemical hapten exposure. As to this clonotype: Its cognate antigen is unknown.

Noted time point: patch test 3, about 24 weeks after DPC sensitization. Described treatment: therapeutic diphenylcyclopropenone sensitization with weekly scalp DPC. Whole-study findings and limits: Sensitizing to DPC left TCRs with a frequency above 1 in 1000 unaltered. There was a positive correlation between PT1 expanded TCR counts and patch test score.

TCRdb analysed the RACE reads with MiXCR anew, one entry per CDR3 protein. Of 90,000 to 110,000 distinct CDR3 sequences in the sample, around 35% were seen once. Sample: whole blood, taken in connection with sensitization to the hapten diphenylcyclopropenone (DPC). This TCR was recovered from a man aged 35-49 years with alopecia areata. Some clones in this sample may be carry-over from other donors' samples.

The CDR3 sequence: CASRLAGGTDTQYF. CDR3 DNA: TGTGCCAGCAGGCTAGCGGGAGGTACAGATACGCAGTATTTT. The chain recombines TRBV6-2 or TRBV6-3 with TRBJ2-3, with 11 positions matching TRBD2. The CDR3 is 14 residues long. V lost 6 bases to trimming and J lost 3 bases; unmatched junction nucleotides: 2. Per germline, CDR1 MNHEY and CDR2 SVGEGT.